One sample yielded the 31 T cell receptor beta chains listed below, sequenced in a study of T cell responses to AZD1222 COVID-19 vaccine. The method was immunoSEQ multiplex PCR; TCRdb's version includes in-frame clones alone and lacks a portion of them. This table holds about 120,000 clones, about 91% found once. This sample comprised peripheral blood, obtained on day 0 of AZD1222 vaccination. Source of these receptors: an adult in good health.

The rearrangement uses TRBV4-2 and TRBJ2-7; D possibly corresponds to TRBD2 (6 bases). Germline V gene sequence: CDR1 LGHNA, CDR2 YNFKEQ. With 0 bases removed from V and 4 bases from J, the gap between germline ends came to 10 bases. The CDR3 runs to 14 residues. CDR3 in amino acids: CASSQDALAYEQYF. The CDR3 nucleotides are TGTGCCAGCAGCCAAGATGCACTAGCATACGAGCAGTACTTC.

This clone turned up a few times. V usage is TRBV6-5 and J usage is TRBJ2-7, with D maybe TRBD1 (5 bases). Germline CDR1 is MNHEY and CDR2 is SVGAGI. The CDR3 consists of 13 residues. V was pared by 0 bases and J by 4 bases, with 7 bases between. As DNA, the CDR3 is TGTGCCAGCAGTTACTCCAGGGTTTACGAGCAGTACTTC. This translates into CASSYSRVYEQYF.

The rearrangement joins TRBV6-5 to TRBJ2-5; a possible D gene is TRBD2 (6 bases). The V end was cut by 5 bases, the J end by 4 bases, with 17 bases between. There are 15 residues in the CDR3. Germline V gene lookup returns CDR1 MNHEY and CDR2 SVGAGI. CDR3 in amino acids: CASSPYWGETETQYF. CDR3 DNA: TGTGCCAGCAGTCCCTATTGGGGGGAGACAGAGACCCAGTACTTC.

The genes are TRBV5-1 and TRBJ2-3; D gene unclear. CDR1 and CDR2 from the germline V gene are SGHRS and YFSETQ. The CDR3 spans 16 residues. The V and J ends lost 1 base and 6 bases respectively, with 18 bases between them. CDR3 region: CASSLNVRTTVDTQYF. CDR3 coding DNA: TGCGCCAGCAGCTTGAATGTGCGGACCACTGTGGATACGCAGTATTTT.

This sequence joins TRBV4-1 and TRBJ2-2; no clear D. The CDR3 loop spans 15 amino acids. V lost 0 bases and J lost 6, with 11 bases in between. The germline V gene encodes CDR1 MGHRA and CDR2 YSYEKL. The CDR3 is CASSQDAGLAGELFF. The DNA of the CDR3 is TGCGCCAGCAGCCAAGACGCCGGTCTCGCCGGGGAGCTGTTTTTT.

The chain employs TRBV19 and TRBJ1-5, with D tentatively TRBD1 (6 bases). Trimming removed 3 bases at V and 1 base at J, with 13 bases between. The germline V gene encodes CDR1 LNHDA and CDR2 SQIVND (reference sequence). CDR3 length equals 16 residues. The CDR3 spells CASSMLGGASNQPQHF. CDR3 nucleotide sequence: TGTGCCAGTAGTATGTTAGGGGGGGCGAGCAATCAGCCCCAGCATTTT.

V is TRBV2 and J is TRBJ1-5; no clear D gene. The V end lost 4 bases, the J end lost 5 bases, and 3 bases lay between the germline ends. The germline CDR1 and CDR2 sequences are SNHLY and FYNNEI. This CDR3 region has 11 residues. This chain's CDR3 is CASSVYQPQHF. The CDR3, as DNA: TGTGCCAGCAGTGTATATCAGCCCCAGCATTTT.

V usage is TRBV13 and J usage is TRBJ2-7; D may be TRBD1 (6 bases). This CDR3 has 12 residues. V lost 5 bases and J 3 bases, leaving 8 bases between the germline ends. Germline V gene sequence: CDR1 PRHDT, CDR2 FYEKMQ (reference sequence). CDR3 in DNA: TGTGCCAGCAGCACAGGGTTCTACGAGCAGTACTTC. Translation: CASSTGFYEQYF.

The rearrangement uses TRBV5-4 and TRBJ2-7; 7 bases are a match to TRBD1. CDR1 is SGHNT, CDR2 YYREEE, per germline (reference sequence). The CDR3 is made up of 15 amino acids. The V segment lost 5 bases and the J segment 4 bases; nucleotides outside the gene matches: 12. The CDR3 here is CASSHRDSFLYEQYF. In nucleotides, the CDR3 is TGTGCCAGCAGTCACCGGGACAGCTTTTTATACGAGCAGTACTTC. The variable domain in full, completed from reference TRBV5-4 and TRBJ2-7, reads ETGVTQSPTHLIKTRGQQVTLRCSSQSGHNTVSWYQQALGQGPQFIFQYYREEENGRGNFPPRFSGLQFPNYSSELNVNALELDDSALYLCASSHRDSFLYEQYFGPGTRLTVT.

The CDR3 bases are TGCAGCGTTGAAGTCCGGGGGGCGCTTGGCTACACCTTC. It yields the protein CSVEVRGALGYTF. This rearrangement joins TRBV29-1 to TRBJ1-2, with D perhaps matching TRBD1 (6 bases). V lost 1 base and J 7 bases, leaving 13 bases between the germline ends. Germline values: CDR1 SQVTM, CDR2 ANQGSEA. This CDR3 is 13 amino acids long.

J is TRBJ2-7 and V is TRBV2; 7 positions match TRBD1. The CDR3 contains 13 residues. Germline CDR1 SNHLY, CDR2 FYNNEI. Losses at the gene ends were 6 bases for V and 2 bases for J; bases not matched to a gene: 4. CDR3 sequence reads: CASSTGVTYEQYF. The CDR3 DNA sequence: TGTGCCAGCAGCACAGGGGTCACCTACGAGCAGTACTTC.

The chain joins TRBV11-1 to TRBJ1-1; 8 bases align to TRBD1. V trimming: 7 bases; J trimming: 7 bases; junction bases outside the gene matches: 11. The CDR3 is made up of 14 amino acids. Germline V lookup: CDR1 SGHAT, CDR2 FQDESV (reference sequence). CDR3 amino acids: CASIQQGALGEAFF. CDR3 nucleotide sequence: TGTGCCAGCATCCAGCAGGGGGCCTTAGGTGAAGCTTTCTTT.

The chain employs TRBV7-2 and TRBJ1-6; D gene ambiguous. The CDR3 is made up of 12 amino acids. The V and J ends lost 5 bases and 10 bases respectively, with 9 bases between them. From germline, CDR1 is SGHTA and CDR2 FQGNSA. DNA for the CDR3: TGTGCCAGCAGCCCATCGGACTCACCCCTCCACTTT. Translated, it gives CASSPSDSPLHF.

The chain combines TRBV3-1 (or the pseudogene TRBV3-2) with TRBJ2-1; 13 nucleotides line up with TRBD2. The CDR3 runs 17 residues. CDR1 is LGHDT, CDR2 YNNKEL, per germline (reference sequence). V lost 5 bases, J lost 1 base, and 5 bases stayed unmatched. This CDR3 reads CASSSLAGGLSYNEQFF. The CDR3 nucleotides read TGTGCCAGCAGCTCACTAGCGGGAGGGCTGTCCTACAATGAGCAGTTCTTC.

The chain combines TRBV5-1 with TRBJ1-1; the match to TRBD1 covers 9 bases. Germline CDR1 SGHRS, CDR2 YFSETQ. With 3 bases clipped from V and 7 bases from J, the junction kept 10 bases outside the gene matches. This CDR3 comprises 15 residues. CDR3: CASSYYRDRVDEAFF. The CDR3 DNA reads TGCGCCAGCAGCTACTACCGGGACAGGGTGGATGAAGCTTTCTTT.

The chain recombines TRBV19 with TRBJ2-7, with TRBD2 matching over 8 bases. The CDR3 runs 14 residues. Germline loops: CDR1 LNHDA, CDR2 SQIVND (reference sequence). J was trimmed by 5 bases and V by 6 bases; bases with no gene match: 9. CDR3: CASREREWDHEQYF. CDR3 DNA: TGTGCCAGTAGGGAGCGGGAGTGGGACCACGAGCAGTACTTC.

This rearrangement joins TRBV23-1 to TRBJ1-6; D not certain. TRBV23-1 is labeled an ORF, and its function is uncertain. The V end lost 4 bases, the J end lost 7 bases, and 20 bases lay between the germline ends. This CDR3 is 17 amino acids long. The CDR3 region is CASSPKDHGPLNSPLHF. The CDR3 DNA follows: TGCGCCAGCAGTCCCAAGGACCATGGACCGTTAAATTCACCCCTCCACTTT.

The chain links TRBV10-1 to TRBJ2-1, with 7 bases matching TRBD2. The CDR3 has 14 residues. The germline CDR1 and CDR2 sequences are WNHNN and SYGVQD (reference sequence). Trimming removed 6 bases from V and 2 bases from J; junction bases left unmatched: 4. The DNA of the CDR3 is TGCGCCAGCAGCGGGGGACTACCCTACAATGAGCAGTTCTTC. It yields the protein CASSGGLPYNEQFF.

The rearrangement joins TRBV7-2 to TRBJ1-1; D gene uncertain. Germline-derived CDR1 and CDR2 are SGHTA and FQGNSA. The CDR3 length is 15 residues. Trimming took off 1 base at V and 1 base at J, with 10 bases between the two ends. CDR3 loop: CASSLDSAPNTEAFF. CDR3 DNA: TGTGCCAGCAGCTTAGATTCCGCCCCGAACACTGAAGCTTTCTTT.

This clone was detected once. DNA of the CDR3: TGTGCCTGGAGTGAGGGCGTCGGCACTGAAGCTTTCTTT. As protein: CAWSEGVGTEAFF. The chain couples TRBV30 to TRBJ1-1; no firm D call. The CDR3 totals 13 residues. Trimming took off 1 base at V and 4 bases at J, with 10 bases between the two ends. Germline-derived CDR1 and CDR2 are GTSNPN and SVGIG (reference sequence).

The chain has TRBV27 and TRBJ1-2; no definite D call. Germline assignment: CDR1 MNHEY and CDR2 SMNVEV (reference sequence). CDR3 length: 14 amino acids. Trimming took off 4 bases at V and 8 bases at J, with 17 bases between the two ends. The CDR3, as DNA: TGTGCCAGCAGTTCGCGGACGGCTGCCTGGGGCTACACCTTC. It translates to CASSSRTAAWGYTF.

This chain connects TRBV6-5 to TRBJ2-3; 7 nucleotides match TRBD2. V shed 8 bases and J 0 bases; nucleotides not matched to a gene: 8. Germline CDR1 is MNHEY and CDR2 is SVGAGI. This CDR3 contains 15 residues. The CDR3 is CASQRDPLSTDTQYF. DNA of the CDR3: TGTGCCAGCCAGCGGGACCCTCTGAGCACAGATACGCAGTATTTT.

V is TRBV18 and J is TRBJ2-1, with 10 bases lining up with TRBD2. This CDR3 comprises 16 residues. The ends lost 0 bases at V and 12 bases at J; junction bases unmatched: 11. In germline, CDR1 is KGHSH, CDR2 LQKENI. The DNA of the CDR3 is TGTGCCAGCTCACCACCATCTAGCGGGAGACGTGGTGGGCAGTTCTTC. It encodes CASSPPSSGRRGGQFF.

V gene TRBV27 combines with J gene TRBJ2-5; 9 bases match TRBD1. The CDR3 is made up of 15 amino acids. Losses at the gene ends were 3 bases for V and 0 bases for J; bases not matched to a gene: 2. In germline, CDR1 is MNHEY, CDR2 SMNVEV (reference sequence). CDR3 coding DNA: TGTGCCAGCAGTTTTTGGACAGGGGACCAAGAGACCCAGTACTTC. Protein sequence: CASSFWTGDQETQYF.

V gene TRBV6-6 combines with J gene TRBJ2-7; the D is unclear. CDR3 size: 14 residues. Trimming pared 0 bases from V and 4 bases from J, leaving 10 bases between. The germline CDR1 and CDR2 sequences are MNHNY and SVGAGI (reference sequence). CDR3 sequence (DNA): TGTGCCAGCAGTTACTCGTCACCAGTATACGAGCAGTACTTC. Its protein is CASSYSSPVYEQYF.

The sample holds one count of this clone. The V and J genes are TRBV28 and TRBJ1-4; 11 bases map to TRBD1. Per germline, CDR1 MDHEN and CDR2 SYDVKM. The CDR3 extends over 15 amino acids. The V segment lost 7 bases and the J segment 7 bases; nucleotides outside the gene matches: 8. The CDR3 DNA reads TGTGCCAGCACATCCGGGACAGGGGGGAGTGAAAAACTGTTTTTT. It yields the protein CASTSGTGGSEKLFF.

V usage is TRBV12-3 or TRBV12-4 and J usage is TRBJ1-1; D is undetermined. Trimming removed 4 bases from V and 0 bases from J, with 6 bases in between. The CDR3 is 13 residues long. CDR3 region: CASSSQMNTEAFF. As DNA, the CDR3 is TGTGCCAGCAGTTCCCAGATGAACACTGAAGCTTTCTTT.

The rearrangement uses TRBV11-1 and TRBJ1-1, with D perhaps TRBD1 (6 bases). Per the germline V gene, CDR1 is SGHAT and CDR2 is FQDESV (reference sequence). The length of the CDR3 is 16 residues. Deletions cut 5 bases from V and 4 bases from J, with 20 bases between. DNA of the CDR3: TGTGCCAGCAGCCCCCGGCCGGGGGCGGGAACCACTGAAGCTTTCTTT. As protein: CASSPRPGAGTTEAFF.

This chain connects TRBV27 to TRBJ2-1, with 12 bases lining up with TRBD2. CDR3 length equals 12 residues. In germline, CDR1 is MNHEY, CDR2 SMNVEV (reference sequence). After removal of 10 bases from V and 14 bases from J, the junction contained 9 bases not matched to a gene. The CDR3 sequence: CAIGLAGGPEFF. CDR3 nucleotide sequence: TGTGCCATCGGGCTAGCGGGAGGGCCCGAGTTCTTC.

The chain carries TRBV19 and TRBJ1-6; D is perhaps TRBD1 (6 bases). This CDR3 comprises 15 residues. Deletions cut 11 bases from V and 10 bases from J, with 24 bases between. Looked up from germline, CDR1 is LNHDA and CDR2 is SQIVND (reference sequence). CDR3 region: CAVNKGLDRSSPLHF. DNA of the CDR3: TGTGCCGTCAACAAAGGGCTCGACAGGTCCTCACCCCTCCACTTT.

The chain employs TRBV6-6 and TRBJ2-2; 10 nucleotides match TRBD2. Germline V gene sequence: CDR1 MNHNY, CDR2 SVGAGI (reference sequence). V shed 5 bases, J shed 7 bases, and the junction held 10 bases outside the gene matches. CDR3 size: 16 residues. The DNA of the CDR3 is TGTGCCAGCAGTAAGAAGGCTAGCGGGAGTCTCGGGGAGCTGTTTTTT. This translates into CASSKKASGSLGELFF.